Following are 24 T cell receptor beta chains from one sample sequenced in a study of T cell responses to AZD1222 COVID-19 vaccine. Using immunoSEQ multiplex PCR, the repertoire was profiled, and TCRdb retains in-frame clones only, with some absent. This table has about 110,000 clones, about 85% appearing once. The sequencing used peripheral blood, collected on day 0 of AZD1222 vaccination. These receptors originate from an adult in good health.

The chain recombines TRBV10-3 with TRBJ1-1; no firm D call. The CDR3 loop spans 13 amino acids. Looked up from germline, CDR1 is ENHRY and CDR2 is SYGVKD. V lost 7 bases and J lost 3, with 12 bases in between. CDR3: CAITSHVDTEAFF. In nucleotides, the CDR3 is TGTGCCATCACCTCTCATGTGGACACTGAAGCTTTCTTT.

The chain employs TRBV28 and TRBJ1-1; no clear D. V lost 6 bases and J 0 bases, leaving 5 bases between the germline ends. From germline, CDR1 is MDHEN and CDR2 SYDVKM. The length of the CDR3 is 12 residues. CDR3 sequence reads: CASSWLNTEAFF. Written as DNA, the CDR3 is TGTGCCAGCAGCTGGTTGAACACTGAAGCTTTCTTT.

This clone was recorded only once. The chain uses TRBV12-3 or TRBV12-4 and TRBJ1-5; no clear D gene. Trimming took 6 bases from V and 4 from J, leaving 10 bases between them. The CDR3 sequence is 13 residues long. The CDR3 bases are TGTGCCAGCAGCCTACAAGAAAATCAGCCCCAGCATTTT. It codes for CASSLQENQPQHF.

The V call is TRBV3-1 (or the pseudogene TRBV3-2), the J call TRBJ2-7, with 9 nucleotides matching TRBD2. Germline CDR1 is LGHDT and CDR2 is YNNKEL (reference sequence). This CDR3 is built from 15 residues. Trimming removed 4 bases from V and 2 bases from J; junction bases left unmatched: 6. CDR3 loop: CASSLLAGAPYEQYF. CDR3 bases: TGTGCCAGCAGCCTGTTAGCGGGGGCTCCCTACGAGCAGTACTTC.

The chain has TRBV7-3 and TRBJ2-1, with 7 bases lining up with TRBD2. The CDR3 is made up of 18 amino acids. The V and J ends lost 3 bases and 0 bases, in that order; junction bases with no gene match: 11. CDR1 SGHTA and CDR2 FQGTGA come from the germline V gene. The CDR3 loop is CASSFGSAGSPSYNEQFF. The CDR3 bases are TGTGCCAGCAGCTTTGGTTCAGCGGGGTCGCCCTCCTACAATGAGCAGTTCTTC.

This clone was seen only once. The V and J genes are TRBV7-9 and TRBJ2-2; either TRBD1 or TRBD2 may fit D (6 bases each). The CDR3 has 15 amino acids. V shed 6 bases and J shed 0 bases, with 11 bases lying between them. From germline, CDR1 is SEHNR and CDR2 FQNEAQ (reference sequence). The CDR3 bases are TGTGCCAGCAGGGTCGGGGGCTCGAACACCGGGGAGCTGTTTTTT. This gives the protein CASRVGGSNTGELFF.

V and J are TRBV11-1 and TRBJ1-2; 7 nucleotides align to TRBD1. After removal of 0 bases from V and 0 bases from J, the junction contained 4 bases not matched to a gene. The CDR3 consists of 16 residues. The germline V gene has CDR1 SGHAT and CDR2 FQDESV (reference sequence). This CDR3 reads CASSLAPTGANYGYTF. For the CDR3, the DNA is TGTGCCAGCAGCTTAGCGCCAACAGGGGCTAACTATGGCTACACCTTC. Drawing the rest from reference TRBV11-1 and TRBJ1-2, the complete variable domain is EAEVAQSPRYKITEKSQAVAFWCDPISGHATLYWYRQILGQGPELLVQFQDESVVDDSQLPKDRFSAERLKGVDSTLKIQPAELGDSAMYLCASSLAPTGANYGYTFGSGTRLTVV.

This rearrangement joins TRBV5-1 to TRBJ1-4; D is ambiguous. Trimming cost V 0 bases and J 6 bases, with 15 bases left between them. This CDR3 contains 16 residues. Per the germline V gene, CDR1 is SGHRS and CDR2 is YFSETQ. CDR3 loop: CASSLGSGRADEKLFF. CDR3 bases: TGCGCCAGCAGCTTGGGGTCCGGGAGGGCGGATGAAAAACTGTTTTTT.

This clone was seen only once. Here the CDR3 reads CASSLGTLANYGYTF. The DNA for the CDR3 is TGTGCCAGCAGCTTGGGGACCCTAGCTAACTATGGCTACACCTTC. The chain recombines TRBV11-2 with TRBJ1-2, with D possibly matching TRBD1 (5 bases). V lost 3 bases and J lost 0, with 11 bases in between. This CDR3 region has 15 residues. In germline, CDR1 is SGHAT, CDR2 FQNNGV.

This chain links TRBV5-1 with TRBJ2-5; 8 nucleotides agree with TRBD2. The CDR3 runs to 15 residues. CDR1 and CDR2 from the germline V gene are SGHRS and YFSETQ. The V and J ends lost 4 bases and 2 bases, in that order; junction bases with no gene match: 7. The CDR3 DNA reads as TGCGCCAGCAGCGAAGCGGGAGCCCCGCAAGAGACCCAGTACTTC. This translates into CASSEAGAPQETQYF.

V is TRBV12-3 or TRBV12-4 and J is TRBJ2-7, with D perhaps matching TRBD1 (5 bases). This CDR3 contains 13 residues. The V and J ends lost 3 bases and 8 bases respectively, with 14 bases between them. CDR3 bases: TGTGCCAGCAGTTTGGGGCCGCCGGGCCAGCAGTACTTC. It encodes CASSLGPPGQQYF.

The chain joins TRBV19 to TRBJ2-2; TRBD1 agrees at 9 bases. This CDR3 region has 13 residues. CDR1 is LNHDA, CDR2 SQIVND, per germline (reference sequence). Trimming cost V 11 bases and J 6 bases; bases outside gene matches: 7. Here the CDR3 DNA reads TGTGCCTCCGGACAGGGGAGGGCCGGGGAGCTGTTTTTT. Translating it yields CASGQGRAGELFF. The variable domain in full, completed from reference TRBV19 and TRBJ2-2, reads DGGITQSPKYLFRKEGQNVTLSCEQNLNHDAMYWYRQDPGQGLRLIYYSQIVNDFQKGDIAEGYSVSREKKESFPLTVTSAQKNPTAFYLCASGQGRAGELFFGEGSRLTVL.

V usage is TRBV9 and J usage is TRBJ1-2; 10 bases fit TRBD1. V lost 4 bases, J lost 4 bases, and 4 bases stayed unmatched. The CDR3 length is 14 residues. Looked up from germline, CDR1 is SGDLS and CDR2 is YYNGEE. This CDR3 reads CASSTWTGGYGYTF. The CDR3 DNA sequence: TGTGCCAGCAGCACCTGGACAGGGGGCTATGGCTACACCTTC.

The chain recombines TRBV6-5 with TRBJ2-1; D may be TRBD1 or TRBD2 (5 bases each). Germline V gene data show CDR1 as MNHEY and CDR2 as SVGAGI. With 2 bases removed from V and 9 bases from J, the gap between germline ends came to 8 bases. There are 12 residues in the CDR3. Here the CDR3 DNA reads TGTGCCAGCAGTTACCGGGACGGTGAGCAGTTCTTC. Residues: CASSYRDGEQFF.

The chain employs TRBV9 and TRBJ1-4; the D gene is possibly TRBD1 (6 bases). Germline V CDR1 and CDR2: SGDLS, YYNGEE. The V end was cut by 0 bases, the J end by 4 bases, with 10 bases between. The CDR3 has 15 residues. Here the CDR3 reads CASSVEARGNEKLFF. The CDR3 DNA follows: TGTGCCAGCAGCGTAGAAGCCAGGGGTAATGAAAAACTGTTTTTT.

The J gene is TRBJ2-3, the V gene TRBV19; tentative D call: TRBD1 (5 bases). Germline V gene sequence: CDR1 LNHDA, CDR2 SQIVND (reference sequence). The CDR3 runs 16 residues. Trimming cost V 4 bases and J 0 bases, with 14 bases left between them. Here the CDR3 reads CASSRQPGLSTDTQYF. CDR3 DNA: TGTGCCAGTAGTAGACAGCCGGGCCTTAGCACAGATACGCAGTATTTT.

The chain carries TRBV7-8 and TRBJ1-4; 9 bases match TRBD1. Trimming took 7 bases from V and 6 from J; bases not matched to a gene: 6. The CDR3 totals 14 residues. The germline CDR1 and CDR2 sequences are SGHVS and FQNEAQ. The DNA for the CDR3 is TGTGCCAGCACACCCCGGGACAGGGATGAAAAACTGTTTTTT. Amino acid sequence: CASTPRDRDEKLFF.

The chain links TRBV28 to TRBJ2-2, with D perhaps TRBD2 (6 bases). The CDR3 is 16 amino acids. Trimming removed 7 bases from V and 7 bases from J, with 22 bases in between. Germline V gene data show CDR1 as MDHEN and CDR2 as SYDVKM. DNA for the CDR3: TGTGCCAGCAACGGAGGACTAATCGGGAAAGGCGGGGAGCTGTTTTTT. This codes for CASNGGLIGKGGELFF.

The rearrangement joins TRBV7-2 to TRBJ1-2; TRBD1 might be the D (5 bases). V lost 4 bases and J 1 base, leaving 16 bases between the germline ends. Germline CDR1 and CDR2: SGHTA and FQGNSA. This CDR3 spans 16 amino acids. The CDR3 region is CASSSQRGKGNYGYTF. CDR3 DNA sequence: TGTGCCAGCAGCTCGCAGCGGGGGAAGGGTAACTATGGCTACACCTTC.

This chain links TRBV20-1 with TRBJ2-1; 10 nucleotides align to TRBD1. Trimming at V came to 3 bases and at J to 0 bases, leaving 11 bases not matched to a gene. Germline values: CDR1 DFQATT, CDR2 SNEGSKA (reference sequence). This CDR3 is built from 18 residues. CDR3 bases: TGCAGTGCTAGTGGGGACAGGGGCCTTCTTTACTCCTACAATGAGCAGTTCTTC. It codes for CSASGDRGLLYSYNEQFF.

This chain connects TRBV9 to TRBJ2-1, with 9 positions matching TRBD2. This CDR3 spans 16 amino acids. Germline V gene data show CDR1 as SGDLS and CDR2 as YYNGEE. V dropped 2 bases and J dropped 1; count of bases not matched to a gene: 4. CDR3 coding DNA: TGTGCCAGCAGCGTGGAAGCGGGGGGATCCTACAATGAGCAGTTCTTC. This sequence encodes CASSVEAGGSYNEQFF.

The CDR3 spells CASSQDPPGGQYNEQFF. Here the CDR3 DNA reads TGTGCCAGCAGCCAAGATCCCCCGGGAGGGCAGTACAATGAGCAGTTCTTC. V gene TRBV3-1 (or the pseudogene TRBV3-2) combines with J gene TRBJ2-1; 8 bases fit TRBD2. V trimming: 0 bases; J trimming: 4 bases; junction bases outside the gene matches: 8. CDR1 is LGHDT, CDR2 YNNKEL, per germline (reference sequence). The CDR3 is made up of 17 amino acids.

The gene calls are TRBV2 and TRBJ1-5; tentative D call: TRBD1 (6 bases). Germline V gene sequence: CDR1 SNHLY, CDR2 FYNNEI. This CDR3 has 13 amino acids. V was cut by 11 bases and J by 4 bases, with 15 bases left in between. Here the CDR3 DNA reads TGTGCCTACCGCAGGGGCGAAAATCAGCCCCAGCATTTT. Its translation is CAYRRGENQPQHF.

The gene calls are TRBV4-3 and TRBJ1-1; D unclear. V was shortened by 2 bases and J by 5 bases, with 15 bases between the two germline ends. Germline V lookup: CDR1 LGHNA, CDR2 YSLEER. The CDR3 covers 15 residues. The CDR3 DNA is TGCGCCAGCAGCCAATCTTGGGATGGAGGAACTGAAGCTTTCTTT. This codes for CASSQSWDGGTEAFF.